This T cell receptor beta chain is drawn from a study of blood T cell repertoires in COVID-19. The protocol was immunoSEQ multiplex PCR, while the TCRdb copy is restricted to in-frame clones and leaves out a portion. Counted here are 65,000 to 70,000 clones, about 81% occurring once; the ten biggest clones make up 9.2%. Sequencing input: peripheral blood. This receptor was identified in a human donor in a cohort sampled during active COVID-19.

The CDR3 loop reads CASSLVEGETEAFF. The CDR3 DNA reads as TGTGCCAGCAGTTTGGTAGAGGGTGAGACTGAAGCTTTCTTT. The V and J genes are TRBV28 and TRBJ1-1, with D unresolved. The CDR3 runs to 14 residues. Germline-derived CDR1 and CDR2 are MDHEN and SYDVKM. V was clipped by 3 bases and J by 5 bases, with 13 bases between them.